This TCR beta chain was recorded in a study of blood T cell repertoires in COVID-19. Overall study context: Both acute and convalescent COVID-19 samples were obtained from the United States, Italy and Spain. T cells, B-cell-depleted T cells, or PBMCs supplied cDNA or gDNA.

The CDR3 runs 15 residues. Germline V gives CDR1 MNHEY, CDR2 SMNVEV (reference sequence). The V and J ends lost 6 bases and 5 bases, in that order; junction bases with no gene match: 4. In the study's own analysis: Reference gene primer amplification gave estimated nucleated cell counts. TCRdb's table, derived via immunoSEQ multiplex PCR, lists solely in-frame clones and lacks some. Clone size and the V and J calls come from that table; the DNA yielded D and trimming. The sample yields 200,000 to 250,000 clones, 80% to 90% seen once. This clone has only a few counts. The sequenced material came from peripheral blood. This chain links TRBV27 with TRBJ2-3, with 14 bases that match TRBD2. The sequence came from a man in his late teens or twenties with active or convalescent COVID-19. The chain's CDR3 is CASSLGLAGGDTQYF. Written as DNA, the CDR3 is TGTGCCAGCAGCTTAGGACTAGCGGGGGGAGATACGCAGTATTTT.